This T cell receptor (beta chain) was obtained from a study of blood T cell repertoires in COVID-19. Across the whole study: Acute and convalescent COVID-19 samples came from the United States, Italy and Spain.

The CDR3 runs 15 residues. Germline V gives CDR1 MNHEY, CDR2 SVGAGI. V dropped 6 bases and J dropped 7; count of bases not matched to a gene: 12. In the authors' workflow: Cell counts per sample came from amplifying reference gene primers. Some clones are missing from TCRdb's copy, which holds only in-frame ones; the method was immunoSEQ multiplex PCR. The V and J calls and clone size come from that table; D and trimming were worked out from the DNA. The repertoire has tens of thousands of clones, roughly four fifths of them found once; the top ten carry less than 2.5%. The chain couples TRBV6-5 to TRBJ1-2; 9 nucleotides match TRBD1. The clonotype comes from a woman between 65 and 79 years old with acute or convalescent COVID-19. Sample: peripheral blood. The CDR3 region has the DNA TGTGCCAGCAGGAGGGACAGGGAAGGGGTAATTGGCTACACCTTC. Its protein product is CASRRDREGVIGYTF.